These 5 T cell receptor beta chains originate from one sample sequenced in a study of cytomegalovirus exposure and HLA in healthy donors. Produced via immunoSEQ multiplex PCR; TCRdb's table is partial and in-frame only. The table shows over 130,000 clones, with about 87% occurring only once. Material: PBMCs. The receptors come from a man younger than 35 in good health and CMV-seropositive.

This chain links TRBV9 with TRBJ1-4; TRBD1 matches at 10 bases. Germline trimming cut 0 bases from V and 7 bases from J; bases unmatched to any gene: 0. Per the germline V gene, CDR1 is SGDLS and CDR2 is YYNGEE. The CDR3 spans 14 residues. The CDR3 loop reads CASSVGQGAEKLFF. DNA of the CDR3: TGTGCCAGCAGCGTAGGACAGGGGGCTGAAAAACTGTTTTTT.

The chain has TRBV29-1 and TRBJ2-5; 8 nucleotides align to TRBD1. The CDR3 is 14 residues long. The germline gives CDR1 SQVTM, CDR2 ANQGSEA. The V gene end was trimmed by 7 bases and the J gene end by 1 base; junction bases not matched to a gene: 8. CDR3 in amino acids: CSGKPGGGQETQYF. The CDR3 coding sequence is TGCAGCGGGAAGCCAGGGGGCGGCCAAGAGACCCAGTACTTC.

This rearrangement joins TRBV18 to TRBJ1-5, with 8 nucleotides matching TRBD1. From germline, CDR1 is KGHSH and CDR2 LQKENI. The CDR3 covers 17 residues. V was clipped by 0 bases and J by 0 bases; unmatched bases: 4. The CDR3 DNA follows: TGTGCCAGCTCACCACCGGGACAGGCTTATAGCAATCAGCCCCAGCATTTT. Protein product: CASSPPGQAYSNQPQHF.

This chain uses TRBV19 with TRBJ1-6; no clear D gene. The CDR3 is made up of 15 amino acids. Germline CDR1 reads LNHDA; CDR2 reads SQIVND (reference sequence). Trimming took 4 bases from V and 8 from J, leaving 15 bases between them. The CDR3: CASSTLRVVDSPLHF. In DNA form, the CDR3 reads TGTGCCAGTAGTACTCTTCGGGTCGTAGATTCACCCCTCCACTTT.

The V and J genes are TRBV7-2 and TRBJ2-2; D perhaps matches TRBD2 (5 bases). Germline V lookup: CDR1 SGHTA, CDR2 FQGNSA. The CDR3 is 14 amino acids. The V end was cut by 5 bases, the J end by 7 bases, with 14 bases between. The CDR3 here is CASSPARVIGELFF. In nucleotides, the CDR3 is TGTGCCAGCAGCCCAGCGAGGGTGATCGGGGAGCTGTTTTTT.